The present entry profiles one T cell receptor beta chain with its context. Antigen: not known. The sample originates from a study of STAT3 mutations in large granular lymphocyte leukemia. The overall study: Canonical activating STAT3 mutations were detected in roughly half of the longitudinally sequenced T-LGLL patients. Study results and limitations: Some patients had dominant TCR clones larger than their STAT3 mutant burden. At least one immunodominant TCR beta clonotype appeared in every T-cell large granular lymphocyte leukemia patient.

Trimming removed 4 bases from V and 0 bases from J, with 12 bases in between. From germline, CDR1 is KGHSH and CDR2 LQKENI. This CDR3 has 15 residues. Clones were read by immunoSEQ multiplex PCR, and TCRdb kept only the in-frame ones, dropping some. The table lists 8,000 to 13,000 clones, roughly nine tenths of them singletons. The source is a man aged 60-69 years with T-cell large granular lymphocyte leukemia. Some clones in this sample may be carry-over from other donors' samples. The sequenced sample consisted of peripheral blood mononuclear cells. This chain uses TRBV18 with TRBJ2-5; tentatively, D is TRBD1 (5 bases). CDR3 DNA: TGTGCCAGCTCACGTGGACAACGGTACCAAGAGACCCAGTACTTC. Protein sequence: CASSRGQRYQETQYF.